Presented here are 8 T cell receptor beta chains from one specimen sequenced in a study of shared clonotypes between healthy human individuals. The data were produced by immunoSEQ multiplex PCR, yet TCRdb's version contains in-frame clones alone and is incomplete. The sample contains millions of clones, approximately 94% of which appear only once. Sample: naive CD4+ T cells sorted from blood. The subset here: CD45RA+ positively selected. The receptor source for this set is a man aged 18 to 29 in good health.

The chain recombines TRBV5-1 with TRBJ2-3, with D perhaps TRBD1 (6 bases). The CDR3 extends over 14 amino acids. Per germline, CDR1 SGHRS and CDR2 YFSETQ. The V gene lost 6 bases and the J gene lost 3 bases, with 14 bases spanning the gap. The CDR3 DNA follows: TGCGCCAGCACTAGGGAAGGGGGAACAGATACGCAGTATTTT. As protein: CASTREGGTDTQYF.

V is TRBV6-6 and J is TRBJ2-2; D may be TRBD1 or TRBD2 (5 bases each). Between the trimmed V and J ends, which lost 6 bases and 2 bases, there was a span of 13 bases. This CDR3 spans 15 amino acids. Germline loops: CDR1 MNHNY, CDR2 SVGAGI (reference sequence). CDR3 loop: CASSSGTPNTGELFF. The CDR3 DNA sequence: TGTGCCAGCAGCTCCGGGACGCCTAACACCGGGGAGCTGTTTTTT.

The chain is built from TRBV6-5 and TRBJ2-5; 13 nucleotides match TRBD2. This CDR3 comprises 14 residues. Germline trimming cut 6 bases from V and 9 bases from J; bases unmatched to any gene: 7. Germline V gives CDR1 MNHEY, CDR2 SVGAGI. CDR3 in DNA: TGTGCCAGCAGGCCACTAGCGGGGGGGGAGGCCCAGTACTTC. Protein: CASRPLAGGEAQYF.

Written as DNA, the CDR3 is TGTGCCTGGAGCGCAGGCCGCAAAGCCGGAAACACCATATATTTT. It translates to CAWSAGRKAGNTIYF. The J gene is TRBJ1-3, the V gene TRBV30; no clear D gene. This CDR3 region has 15 residues. In germline, CDR1 is GTSNPN, CDR2 SVGIG (reference sequence). V was trimmed by 3 bases and J by 4 bases, leaving 16 bases between them.

The chain links TRBV30 to TRBJ1-1; 9 bases agree with TRBD1. V lost 4 bases, J lost 4 bases, and 16 bases stayed unmatched. Looked up from germline, CDR1 is GTSNPN and CDR2 is SVGIG (reference sequence). The CDR3 totals 17 residues. As DNA, the CDR3 is TGTGCCTGGAACCTTCAAGGGGACAGGGTTTATGGCACTGAAGCTTTCTTT. It is translated as CAWNLQGDRVYGTEAFF.

The CDR3 protein is CASSQFGSQGRTYNSPLHF. The CDR3 DNA follows: TGTGCCAGCAGCCAATTCGGATCACAGGGCAGGACCTATAATTCACCCCTCCACTTT. The chain is built from TRBV7-2 and TRBJ1-6; the D gene is possibly TRBD1 (6 bases). The CDR3 loop spans 19 amino acids. V lost 5 bases and J lost 2, with 22 bases in between. CDR1 and CDR2 from the germline V gene are SGHTA and FQGNSA.

The rearrangement joins TRBV15 to TRBJ2-7; a possible D gene is TRBD1 (5 bases). The CDR3 spans 14 residues. Germline V CDR1 and CDR2: LNHNV, YYDKDF (reference sequence). Trimming left V 0 bases short and J 4 bases short, with 10 bases between. DNA of the CDR3: TGTGCCACCAGCAGAGATTTTCAGGGTTACGAGCAGTACTTC. Translation: CATSRDFQGYEQYF.

The chain is built from TRBV9 and TRBJ1-1; no reliable D call. The CDR3 is made up of 13 amino acids. Germline values: CDR1 SGDLS, CDR2 YYNGEE. The V end lost 4 bases, the J end lost 1 base, and 8 bases lay between the germline ends. The CDR3 nucleotides read TGTGCCAGCAGCAGAACCACGAACACTGAAGCTTTCTTT. Protein sequence: CASSRTTNTEAFF.